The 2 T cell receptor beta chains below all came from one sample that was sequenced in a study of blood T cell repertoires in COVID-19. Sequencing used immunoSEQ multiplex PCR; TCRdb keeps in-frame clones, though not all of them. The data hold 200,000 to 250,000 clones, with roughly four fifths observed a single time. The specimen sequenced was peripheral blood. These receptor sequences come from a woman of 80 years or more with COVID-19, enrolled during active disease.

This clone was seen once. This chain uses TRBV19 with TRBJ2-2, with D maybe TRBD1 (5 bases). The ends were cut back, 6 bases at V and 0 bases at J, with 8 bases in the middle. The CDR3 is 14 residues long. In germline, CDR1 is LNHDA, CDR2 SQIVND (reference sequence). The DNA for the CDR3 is TGTGCCAGTAGAGGGGCCACGAACACCGGGGAGCTGTTTTTT. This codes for CASRGATNTGELFF.

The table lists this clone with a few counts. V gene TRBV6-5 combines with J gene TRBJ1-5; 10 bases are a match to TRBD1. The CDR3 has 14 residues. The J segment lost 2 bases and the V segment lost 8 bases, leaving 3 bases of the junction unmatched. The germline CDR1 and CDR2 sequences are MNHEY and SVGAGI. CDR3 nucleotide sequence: TGTGCCAGCCGCGGACAGGGGGGCAATCAGCCCCAGCATTTT. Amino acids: CASRGQGGNQPQHF.